Listed below are T cell receptor beta chains from one sample, sequenced in a study of cytomegalovirus exposure and HLA in healthy donors. Assay: immunoSEQ multiplex PCR; the TCRdb copy retains only in-frame clones and omits some. This sample has 150,000 to 200,000 clones, with about three quarters found just once. Input material: PBMCs. The receptor source for this set is a woman aged 45-65 years in good health and CMV-seropositive. CDR3s include the opening cysteine and the closing phenylalanine or tryptophan. D genes are given only for firm matches. Some rows mark clone size as missing; the rest say once, few, many or name a class of expanded clone.

size,length,D,J,V,DNA,CDR3
-,15,TRBD1,TRBJ1-1,TRBV5-5,TGTGCCAGCAGCTTGCAGGGGGCACTACCCCTTGAAGCTTTCTTT,CASSLQGALPLEAFF
-,15,TRBD2,TRBJ2-1,TRBV9,TGTGCCAGCAGCGTAATCCCTAGCGGGAGTAATGAGCAGTTCTTC,CASSVIPSGSNEQFF
-,13,TRBD1,TRBJ2-3,TRBV18,TGTGCCAGCTCGTACGGACAGGACGGTACGCAGTATTTT,CASSYGQDGTQYF
once,17,TRBD1,TRBJ2-3,TRBV4-1,TGCGCCAGCAGCCTCGCGCAGACCGGGACAGCCACAGATACGCAGTATTTT,CASSLAQTGTATDTQYF
-,11,-,TRBJ2-7,TRBV7-2,TGTGCCAGCAGCTATCTCTCCGAGCAGTACTTC,CASSYLSEQYF
-,16,TRBD2,TRBJ2-7,TRBV7-2,TGTGCCAGCAGCTCCTTTAACAGCGGGAGGCCTTCCGAGCAGTACTTC,CASSSFNSGRPSEQYF
-,13,-,TRBJ1-5,TRBV2,TGTGCCAGCAGTCAGGATAAAAATCAGCCCCAGCATTTT,CASSQDKNQPQHF
-,14,-,TRBJ2-7,TRBV12-5,TGTGCTAGTGGTTTTTCTCCCGGGTCCTACGAGCAGTACTTC,CASGFSPGSYEQYF
-,13,TRBD1,TRBJ2-3,TRBV5-6,TGTGCCAGCAGGGGAGAGGGGGCGAATACGCAGTATTTT,CASRGEGANTQYF
-,14,TRBD1,TRBJ2-3,TRBV6-5,TGTGCCAGCAGCTTCGACAGGGGCACAGATACGCAGTATTTT,CASSFDRGTDTQYF
-,15,-,TRBJ1-2,TRBV7-9,TGTGCCAGCAGCTCGGCACAGGGTTGGGACTATGGCTACACCTTC,CASSSAQGWDYGYTF
-,14,TRBD1,TRBJ1-1,TRBV29-1,TGCAGCGTACAGAAGGGGGCTAGGGACACTGAAGCTTTCTTT,CSVQKGARDTEAFF
once,15,-,TRBJ1-6,TRBV9,TGTGCCAGCAGCGTAGGAGTCAAAGAGCTTTCACCCCTCCACTTT,CASSVGVKELSPLHF
-,16,TRBD2,TRBJ2-7,TRBV7-2,TGTGCCAGCAGCTTAATCGGCGGGAGGGCCCTCTACGAGCAGTACTTC,CASSLIGGRALYEQYF
-,14,TRBD2,TRBJ2-7,TRBV5-4,TGTGCCAGCAGCTTTGCGGGGGGAACCTACGAGCAGTACTTC,CASSFAGGTYEQYF
once,11,-,TRBJ2-3,TRBV6-1,TGTGCCAGCAGTGACCGAGATACGCAGTATTTT,CASSDRDTQYF
once,12,-,TRBJ1-2,TRBV2,TGTGCCAGCAAACCCGGGGAACGTGGCTACACCTTC,CASKPGERGYTF
few,15,TRBD1,TRBJ2-7,TRBV30,TGTGCCTGGAGAAAGACCGGGACAGGACCCTACGAGCAGTACTTC,CAWRKTGTGPYEQYF
-,13,-,TRBJ1-5,TRBV29-1,TGCAGCGCTATTACAGGGTTCGATCAGCCCCAGCATTTT,CSAITGFDQPQHF
-,17,-,TRBJ1-3,TRBV11-3,TGTGCCAGCAGCTCCCCCTCTAGGGGCATCTCTGGAAACACCATATATTTT,CASSSPSRGISGNTIYF
-,14,-,TRBJ2-7,TRBV15,TGTGCCACCAGCAGAGACAGGGGCCCCTACGAGCAGTACTTC,CATSRDRGPYEQYF
-,15,-,TRBJ2-7,TRBV21-1,TGTGCCAGCAGCTCCCGGACTAGTCCCCCTTACGAGCAGTACTTC,CASSSRTSPPYEQYF
-,16,-,TRBJ1-2,TRBV4-2,TGTGCCAGCAGCCAAGATGTTGACAGGCTTTCCTATGGCTACACCTTC,CASSQDVDRLSYGYTF
-,16,-,TRBJ1-4,TRBV19,TGTGCCAGTACTCTACTGGGGGCTGCAACTAATGAAAAACTGTTTTTT,CASTLLGAATNEKLFF
-,14,TRBD1,TRBJ1-4,TRBV6-5,TGTGCCAGCAGTTCGGGACAGGGTAATGAAAAACTGTTTTTT,CASSSGQGNEKLFF
once,13,TRBD1,TRBJ1-2,TRBV19,TGTGCCCTTCAATCTTCAGACAGGGATGGCTACACCTTC,CALQSSDRDGYTF
-,21,TRBD2,TRBJ2-7,TRBV4-2,TGTGCCAGCAGCCAAGGAATTATGGGGACTAGCGGGAGCCCCAGCTCCTACGAGCAGTACTTC,CASSQGIMGTSGSPSSYEQYF
-,16,-,TRBJ1-4,TRBV5-4,TGTGCCAGCAGCTTGGGACAGCCGAACGCTAATGAAAAACTGTTTTTT,CASSLGQPNANEKLFF
-,14,-,TRBJ2-5,TRBV28,TGTGCCAGGGGTTTGGCGGGGCCGGGGGAGACCCAGTACTTC,CARGLAGPGETQYF
-,16,TRBD2,TRBJ2-1,TRBV13,TGTGCCAGCAGCCCACGGACTAGCGGGTGGGAAAATGAGCAGTTCTTC,CASSPRTSGWENEQFF
-,13,TRBD2,TRBJ2-3,TRBV7-2,TGTGCCAGCAGCCGTCCGGGGGGGGCTACGCAGTATTTT,CASSRPGGATQYF
-,14,TRBD2,TRBJ2-5,TRBV29-1,TGCAGCGTTTACCGACTAGCGGGCCAAGAGACCCAGTACTTC,CSVYRLAGQETQYF
once,15,-,TRBJ1-2,TRBV10-3,TGTGCCATCAGTGATACAGGGACGGCTAACTATGGCTACACCTTC,CAISDTGTANYGYTF
-,14,TRBD1,TRBJ1-1,TRBV28,TGTGCCAGCAGCCCCCTCGGGACAGGGTGGAGGGCTTTCTTT,CASSPLGTGWRAFF
-,15,-,TRBJ1-5,TRBV6-5,TGTGCCAGCAGTTACTCGGGGCAGGGGAGTCAGCCCCAGCATTTT,CASSYSGQGSQPQHF
few,14,-,TRBJ2-5,TRBV10-3,TGTGCCATCAGGCCGGGAAGAACTCAAGAGACCCAGTACTTC,CAIRPGRTQETQYF
-,15,TRBD2,TRBJ2-3,TRBV4-1,TGCGCCAGCAGTCGACTAGCGGGGGAAGCAGATACGCAGTATTTT,CASSRLAGEADTQYF
-,16,TRBD2,TRBJ2-3,TRBV13,TGTGCCAGCAGCCTTAGCGGGAGAGGCTACACAGATACGCAGTATTTT,CASSLSGRGYTDTQYF
-,17,TRBD2,TRBJ2-2,TRBV5-3,TGTGCCAGAAGTGGATGGCTAGCGGAGGTCTCGGCCGGGGAGCTGTTTTTT,CARSGWLAEVSAGELFF
-,15,-,TRBJ2-2,TRBV10-1,TGCGCCAGCAGTGAACGGGGGGCGGGCACCGGGGAGCTGTTTTTT,CASSERGAGTGELFF
-,15,TRBD2,TRBJ2-3,TRBV7-9,TGTGCCAGCAGCACACTAGCGGCTAGCACAGATACGCAGTATTTT,CASSTLAASTDTQYF